What follows are 6 T cell receptor beta chains derived from one specimen sequenced in a study of T cells expressing NK-cell markers. TCRdb reprocessed the 5' RACE reads; each CDR3 protein has one entry and no DNA is given. Recorded for this sample: over 200,000 distinct CDR3 sequences. Sequenced material: blood T cells: a sorted CD56 or NKG2C T cell subset, CD4+ or CD8+ T cells, or bulk PBMC T cells (not recorded which). The receptors derive from a man between 18 and 29 years old in good health.

The V gene is TRBV5-5, the J gene TRBJ2-7; the D call from TCRdb, TRBD2, cannot be confirmed without DNA. Germline CDR1 SGHKS, CDR2 YYEKEE (reference sequence). The CDR3 spans 18 residues. The CDR3 protein is CASSLGGLAGGTSYEQYF.

The chain employs TRBV7-2 and TRBJ2-5; TCRdb outputs TRBD2, but without DNA this stays unchecked. Germline V gene sequence: CDR1 SGHTA, CDR2 FQGNSA. The CDR3 is 16 amino acids. The chain's CDR3 is CASSSGLAGRGETQYF.

This chain connects TRBV6-1 to TRBJ2-2. The CDR3 covers 14 residues. Germline V lookup: CDR1 MNHNS, CDR2 SASEGT. Here the CDR3 reads CASSQAWNTGELFF.

The chain has TRBV27 and TRBJ2-5; TCRdb selects TRBD2, and the lack of DNA leaves this call unchecked. The CDR3 consists of 17 residues. Germline V gives CDR1 MNHEY, CDR2 SMNVEV (reference sequence). CDR3: CASSSVLLAGGIETQYF.

V and J are TRBV7-6 and TRBJ1-5; with no DNA, the TCRdb D assignment of TRBD1 cannot be verified. Germline V gene lookup returns CDR1 SGHVS and CDR2 FNYEAQ. The CDR3 is made up of 14 amino acids. This CDR3 reads CASSRTGGGQPQHF.

The chain has TRBV11-3 and TRBJ2-5; as DNA is missing, the TRBD2 call by TCRdb cannot be tested. Germline V lookup: CDR1 SGHNT, CDR2 YENEEA. The CDR3 sequence is 15 residues long. CDR3 region: CASSSLLGGKETQYF.